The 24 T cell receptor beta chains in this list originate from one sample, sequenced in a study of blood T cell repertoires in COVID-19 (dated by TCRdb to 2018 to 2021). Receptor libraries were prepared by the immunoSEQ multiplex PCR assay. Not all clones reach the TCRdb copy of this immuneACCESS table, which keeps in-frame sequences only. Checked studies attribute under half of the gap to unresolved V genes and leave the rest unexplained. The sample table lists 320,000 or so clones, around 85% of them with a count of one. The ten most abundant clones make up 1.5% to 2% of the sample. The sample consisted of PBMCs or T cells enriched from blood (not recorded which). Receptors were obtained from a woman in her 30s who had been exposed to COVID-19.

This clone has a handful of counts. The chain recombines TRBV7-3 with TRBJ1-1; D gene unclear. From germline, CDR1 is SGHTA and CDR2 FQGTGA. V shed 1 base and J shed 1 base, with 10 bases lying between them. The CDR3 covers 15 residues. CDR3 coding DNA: TGTGCCAGCAGCTTAATGGCAGGTGGGAACACTGAAGCTTTCTTT. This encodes CASSLMAGGNTEAFF.

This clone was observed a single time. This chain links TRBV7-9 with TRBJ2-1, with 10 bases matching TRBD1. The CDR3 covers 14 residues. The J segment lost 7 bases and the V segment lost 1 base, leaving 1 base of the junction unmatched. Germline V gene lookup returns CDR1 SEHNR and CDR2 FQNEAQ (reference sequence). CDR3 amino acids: CASSLEGQGNEQFF. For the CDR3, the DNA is TGTGCCAGCAGCTTAGAGGGACAGGGGAATGAGCAGTTCTTC.

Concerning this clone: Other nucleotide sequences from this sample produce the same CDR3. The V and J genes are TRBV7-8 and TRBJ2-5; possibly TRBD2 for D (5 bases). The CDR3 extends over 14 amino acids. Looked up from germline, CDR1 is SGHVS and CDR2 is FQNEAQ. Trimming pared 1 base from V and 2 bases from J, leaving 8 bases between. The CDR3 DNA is TGTGCCAGCAGCTTAGGAGCGGTACAAGAGACCCAGTACTTC. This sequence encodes CASSLGAVQETQYF.

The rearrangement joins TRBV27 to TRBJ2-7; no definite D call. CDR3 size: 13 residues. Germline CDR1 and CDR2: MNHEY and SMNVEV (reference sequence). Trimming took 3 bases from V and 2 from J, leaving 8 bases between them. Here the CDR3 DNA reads TGTGCCAGCAGTTTCGCGGCGGCCTACGAGCAGTACTTC. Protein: CASSFAAAYEQYF.

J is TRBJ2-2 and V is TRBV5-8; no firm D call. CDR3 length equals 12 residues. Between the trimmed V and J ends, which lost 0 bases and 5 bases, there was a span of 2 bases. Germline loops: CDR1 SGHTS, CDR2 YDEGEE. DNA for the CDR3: TGTGCCAGCAGCTTGGCAACCGGGGAGCTGTTTTTT. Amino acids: CASSLATGELFF.

CDR3 residues: CASSYSMTEAFF. As DNA, the CDR3 is TGTGCCAGCAGTTACTCCATGACTGAAGCTTTCTTT. The J gene is TRBJ1-1, the V gene TRBV6-2 or TRBV6-3; D gene unclear. V was trimmed by 0 bases and J by 5 bases, leaving 4 bases between them. CDR1 is MNHEY and CDR2 is SVGEGT in the germline V gene. The CDR3 spans 12 residues.

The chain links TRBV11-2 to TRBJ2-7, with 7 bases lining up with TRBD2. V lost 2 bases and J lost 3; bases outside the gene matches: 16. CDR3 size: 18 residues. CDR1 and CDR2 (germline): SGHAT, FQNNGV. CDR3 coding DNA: TGTGCCAGCAGCTTATCGGGGAACAGCGGGGAGAGACGCTACGAGCAGTACTTC. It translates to CASSLSGNSGERRYEQYF.

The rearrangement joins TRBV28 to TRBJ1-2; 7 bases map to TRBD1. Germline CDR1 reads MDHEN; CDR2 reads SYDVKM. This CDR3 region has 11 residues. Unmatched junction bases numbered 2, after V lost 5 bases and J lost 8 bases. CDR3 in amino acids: CASSDRAGYTF. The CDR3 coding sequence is TGTGCCAGCAGTGACAGGGCCGGCTACACCTTC.

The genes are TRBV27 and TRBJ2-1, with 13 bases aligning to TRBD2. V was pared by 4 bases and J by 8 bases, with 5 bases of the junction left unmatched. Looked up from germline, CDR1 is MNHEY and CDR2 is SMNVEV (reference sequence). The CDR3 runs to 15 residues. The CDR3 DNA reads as TGTGCCAGCAGTTCAAGGACTAGCGGGAGCTATGAGCAGTTCTTC. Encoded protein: CASSSRTSGSYEQFF.

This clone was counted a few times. The CDR3 spells CASRNNPNTIYF. Here the CDR3 DNA reads TGTGCCAGCAGAAACAACCCAAACACCATATATTTT. The chain couples TRBV28 to TRBJ1-3; no reliable D call. CDR1 and CDR2 from the germline V gene are MDHEN and SYDVKM. The CDR3 runs to 12 residues. V was pared by 6 bases and J by 6 bases, with 9 bases between.

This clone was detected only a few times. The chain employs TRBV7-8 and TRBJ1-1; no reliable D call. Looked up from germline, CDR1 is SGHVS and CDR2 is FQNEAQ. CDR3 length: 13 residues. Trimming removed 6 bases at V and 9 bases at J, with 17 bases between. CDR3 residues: CASSLQAGVQAFF. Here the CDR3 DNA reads TGTGCCAGCAGTTTACAAGCGGGAGTTCAAGCTTTCTTT. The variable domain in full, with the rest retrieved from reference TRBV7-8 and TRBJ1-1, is GAGVSQSPRYKVAKRGQDVALRCDPISGHVSLFWYQQALGQGPEFLTYFQNEAQLDKSGLPSDRFFAERPEGSVSTLKIQRTQQEDSAVYLCASSLQAGVQAFFGQGTRLTVV.

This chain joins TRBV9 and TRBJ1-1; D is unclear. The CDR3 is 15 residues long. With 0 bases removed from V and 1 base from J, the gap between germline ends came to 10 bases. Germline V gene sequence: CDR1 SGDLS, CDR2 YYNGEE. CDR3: CASSVGTDGNTEAFF. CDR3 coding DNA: TGTGCCAGCAGCGTAGGAACTGATGGGAACACTGAAGCTTTCTTT. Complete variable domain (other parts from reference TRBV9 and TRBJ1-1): DSGVTQTPKHLITATGQRVTLRCSPRSGDLSVYWYQQSLDQGLQFLIQYYNGEERAKGNILERFSAQQFPDLHSELNLSSLELGDSALYFCASSVGTDGNTEAFFGQGTRLTVV.

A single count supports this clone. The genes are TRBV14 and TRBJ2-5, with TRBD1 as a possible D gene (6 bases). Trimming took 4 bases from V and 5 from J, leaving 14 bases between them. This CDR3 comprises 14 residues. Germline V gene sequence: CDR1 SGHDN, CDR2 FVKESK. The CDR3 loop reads CASSPNTGSETQYF. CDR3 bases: TGTGCCAGCAGCCCGAATACAGGGAGTGAGACCCAGTACTTC.

CDR3 in DNA: TGTGCCACTCGTCGGGATCTCTCCTACGAGCAGTACTTC. The encoded protein is CATRRDLSYEQYF. The rearrangement uses TRBV6-5 and TRBJ2-7, with a possible D match to TRBD2 (5 bases). The CDR3 is made up of 13 amino acids. Trimming removed 10 bases at V and 0 bases at J, with 13 bases between. Germline CDR1 and CDR2: MNHEY and SVGAGI.

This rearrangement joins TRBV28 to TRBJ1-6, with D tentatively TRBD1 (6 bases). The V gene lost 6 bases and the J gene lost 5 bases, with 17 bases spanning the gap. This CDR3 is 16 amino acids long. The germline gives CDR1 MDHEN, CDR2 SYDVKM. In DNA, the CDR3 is TGTGCCAGCAGCCCAACAGGGAGAGGGGATAATTCACCCCTCCACTTT. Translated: CASSPTGRGDNSPLHF.

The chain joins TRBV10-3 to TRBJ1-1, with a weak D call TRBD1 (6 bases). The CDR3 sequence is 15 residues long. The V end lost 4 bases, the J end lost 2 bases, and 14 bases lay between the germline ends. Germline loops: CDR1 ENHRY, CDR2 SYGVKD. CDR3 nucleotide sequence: TGTGCCATCAGTGTTGGTCGGACAGAAAACACTGAAGCTTTCTTT. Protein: CAISVGRTENTEAFF.

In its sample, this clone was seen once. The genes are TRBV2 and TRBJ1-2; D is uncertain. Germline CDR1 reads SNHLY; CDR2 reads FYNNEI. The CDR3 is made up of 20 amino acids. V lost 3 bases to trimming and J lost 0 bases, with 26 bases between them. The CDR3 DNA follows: TGTGCCAGCAGTGATCTGGGCTTGACCCCAAACCCACCCTCTAACTATGGCTACACCTTC. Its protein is CASSDLGLTPNPPSNYGYTF.

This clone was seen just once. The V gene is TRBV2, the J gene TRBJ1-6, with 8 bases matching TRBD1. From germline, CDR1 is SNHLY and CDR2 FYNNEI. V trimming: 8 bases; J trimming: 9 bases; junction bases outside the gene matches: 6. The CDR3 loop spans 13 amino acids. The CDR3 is CASQTGDVSPLHF. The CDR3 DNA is TGTGCCAGCCAGACAGGGGACGTTTCACCCCTCCACTTT.

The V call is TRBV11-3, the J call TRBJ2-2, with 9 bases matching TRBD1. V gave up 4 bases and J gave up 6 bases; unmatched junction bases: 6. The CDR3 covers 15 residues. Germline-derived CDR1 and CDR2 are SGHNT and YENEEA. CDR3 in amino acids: CASSSGQGYSGELFF. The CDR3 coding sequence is TGTGCCAGCAGCTCGGGACAGGGTTACTCCGGGGAGCTGTTTTTT.

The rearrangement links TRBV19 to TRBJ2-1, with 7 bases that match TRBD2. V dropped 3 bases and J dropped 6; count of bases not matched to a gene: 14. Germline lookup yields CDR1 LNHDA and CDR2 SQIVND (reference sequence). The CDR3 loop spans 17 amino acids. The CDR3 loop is CASSILSGTRQSNEQFF. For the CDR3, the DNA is TGTGCCAGTAGTATTTTGAGCGGGACTCGCCAGAGCAATGAGCAGTTCTTC.

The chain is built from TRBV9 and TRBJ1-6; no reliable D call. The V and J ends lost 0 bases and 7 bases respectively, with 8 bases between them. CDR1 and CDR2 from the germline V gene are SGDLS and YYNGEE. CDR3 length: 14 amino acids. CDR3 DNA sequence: TGTGCCAGCAGCGTAGACGGGTTGAATTCACCCCTCCACTTT. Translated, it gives CASSVDGLNSPLHF.

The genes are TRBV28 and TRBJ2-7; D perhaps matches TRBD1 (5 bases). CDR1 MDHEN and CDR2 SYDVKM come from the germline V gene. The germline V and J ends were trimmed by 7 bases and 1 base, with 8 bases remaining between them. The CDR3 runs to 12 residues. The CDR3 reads CASTRVSYEQYF. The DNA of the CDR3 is TGTGCCAGCACCAGGGTTTCCTACGAGCAGTACTTC.

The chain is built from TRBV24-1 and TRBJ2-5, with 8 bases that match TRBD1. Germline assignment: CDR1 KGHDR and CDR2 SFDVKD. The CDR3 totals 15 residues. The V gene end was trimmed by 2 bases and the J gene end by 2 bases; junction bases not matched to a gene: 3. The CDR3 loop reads CATSDWTGRQETQYF. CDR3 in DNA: TGTGCCACCAGTGATTGGACAGGGAGGCAAGAGACCCAGTACTTC.

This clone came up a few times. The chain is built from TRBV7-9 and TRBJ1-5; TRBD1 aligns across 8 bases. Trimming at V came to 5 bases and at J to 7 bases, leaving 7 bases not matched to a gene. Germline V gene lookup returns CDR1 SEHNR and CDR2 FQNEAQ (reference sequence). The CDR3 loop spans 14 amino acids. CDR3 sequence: CASSIGQGQQPQHF. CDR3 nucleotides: TGTGCCAGCAGCATAGGACAGGGTCAACAGCCCCAGCATTTT. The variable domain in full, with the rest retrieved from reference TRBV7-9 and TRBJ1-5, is DTGVSQNPRHKITKRGQNVTFRCDPISEHNRLYWYRQTLGQGPEFLTYFQNEAQLEKSRLLSDRFSAERPKGSFSTLEIQRTEQGDSAMYLCASSIGQGQQPQHFGDGTRLSIL.